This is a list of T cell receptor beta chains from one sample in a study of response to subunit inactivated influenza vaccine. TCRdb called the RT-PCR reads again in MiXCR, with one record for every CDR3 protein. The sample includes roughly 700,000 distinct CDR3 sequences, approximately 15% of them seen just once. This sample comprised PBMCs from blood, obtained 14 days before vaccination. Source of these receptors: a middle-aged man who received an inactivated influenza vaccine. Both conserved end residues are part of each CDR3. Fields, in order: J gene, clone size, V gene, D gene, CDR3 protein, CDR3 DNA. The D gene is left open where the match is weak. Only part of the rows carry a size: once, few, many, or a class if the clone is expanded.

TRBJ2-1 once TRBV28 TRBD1 CASRENRGDEQFF TGTGCCAGCAGAGAGAACAGGGGGGATGAGCAGTTCTTC
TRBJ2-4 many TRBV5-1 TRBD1 CASSPDRDKNIQYF TGCGCCAGCAGCCCGGACAGGGATAAAAACATTCAGTACTTC
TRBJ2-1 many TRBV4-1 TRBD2 CASSQGKAGDNEQFF TGCGCCAGCAGCCAAGGGAAAGCGGGGGACAATGAGCAGTTCTTC
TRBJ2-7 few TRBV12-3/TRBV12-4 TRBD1 CASSLRMGQGPYEQYF TGTGCCAGCAGTTTAAGAATGGGACAGGGTCCCTACGAGCAGTACTTC
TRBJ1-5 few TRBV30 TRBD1 CAWSYRGNQPQHF TGTGCCTGGAGTTACAGGGGGAATCAGCCCCAGCATTTT
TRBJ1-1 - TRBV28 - CASRDPGLFTEAFF TGTGCCAGCAGGGACCCAGGGCTTTTCACTGAAGCTTTCTTT
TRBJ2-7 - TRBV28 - CASSLEIETHTGEQYF TGTGCCAGCAGTTTAGAGATCGAGACACACACGGGCGAGCAGTACTTC
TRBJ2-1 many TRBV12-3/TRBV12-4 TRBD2 CASSLGTGGRFLLHEQFF TGTGCCAGCAGTTTAGGGACGGGGGGGCGTTTTTTGTTACATGAGCAGTTCTTC
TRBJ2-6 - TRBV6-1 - CASSDRGVPGANVLTF TGTGCCAGCAGTGACAGGGGGGTCCCTGGGGCCAACGTCCTGACTTTC
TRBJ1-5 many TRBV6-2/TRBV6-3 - CASSLQLNSNQPQHF TGTGCCAGCAGTTTGCAGCTTAATAGCAATCAGCCCCAGCATTTT